The present TCR beta chain was sequenced within a study of T cell responses to AZD1222 COVID-19 vaccine. Overall study results and limits: Reportedly, close to half of spike-specific TCRs are directed against unmutated variant regions. All repertoire sampling was performed exclusively after the peak T cell response. The donor group comprised mostly white British people and more females; the analysis possibly underestimated clonal diversity.

In regard to this clone: Its target is not known.

TCRdb's table, derived via immunoSEQ multiplex PCR, lists solely in-frame clones and lacks some. The profile covers 120,000 to 150,000 clones, with approximately 85% appearing a single time and about 5% taken by the ten largest. Looked up from germline, CDR1 is SGDLS and CDR2 is YYNGEE. Between the trimmed V and J ends, which lost 3 bases and 2 bases, there was a span of 14 bases. The CDR3 totals 16 residues. The chain employs TRBV9 and TRBJ1-4; D is perhaps TRBD1 (5 bases). This specimen was peripheral blood, taken 28 days after the second dose of the MenACWY control vaccine. The clonotype originates from an adult who received the MenACWY meningococcal vaccine as a control. The CDR3 protein is CASSGNKGSTNEKLFF. As DNA, the CDR3 is TGTGCCAGCAGCGGTAACAAGGGGTCGACTAATGAAAAACTGTTTTTT.